This is a list of T cell receptor beta chains from one sample in a study of metastatic and nonmetastatic thyroid tumors. MiXCR was used by TCRdb to re-call the PCR reads. The sample has 40,000 or so clones, approximately 13% seen once. Sequencing was carried out using blood. The receptors here all came from a female donor with papillary thyroid cancer or a benign thyroid nodule (not recorded which). Some clones in this sample may be carry-over from other donors' samples. Each CDR3 is given without its conserved first and last residue. A D gene is named only where the DNA matches it firmly.

NA	TRBV11-2	ASSLVFEQF
NA	TRBV28	ASGALDQPQH
NA	TRBV5-1	ASSERTANSPLH
TRBD2	TRBV6-1	ASRQRGPVTGELF
NA	TRBV11-2	ASSLLPSGAFSGSNVLT
TRBD1	TRBV6-1	ASTETGVYAYGYT
NA	TRBV24-1	ATSDLGLNYGYT
TRBD1	TRBV5-1	ASSLGDSAYEQY
TRBD2	TRBV28	ASSLPGLAGDQYNEQF
NA	TRBV20-1	SARESGFTGANVLT
NA	TRBV5-4	ASSPGIQGETQY
TRBD1	TRBV6-1	ASFGDRGAEKLF
NA	TRBV20-1	SARDPLAGQF
TRBD1	TRBV6-1	ASRGVWDRDSYGYT
TRBD1	TRBV5-4	ASSPGQGNEKLF
TRBD2	TRBV6-7	ASSPDPGLAGEYEQY
TRBD2	TRBV4-2	ASSQVGLAVSNEQF
TRBD1	TRBV2	ASSYGQGNQPQH
NA	TRBV6-2/TRBV6-3	ASSYTTADVETQY
TRBD2	TRBV5-5	ASSLAGGPEQY
NA	TRBV28	ASSFTWAGNTIY
NA	TRBV4-1	ASSQEQGSAEAF
NA	TRBV7-9	ASSLKGQMNTEAF
NA	TRBV5-1	ASREDSDTEQY